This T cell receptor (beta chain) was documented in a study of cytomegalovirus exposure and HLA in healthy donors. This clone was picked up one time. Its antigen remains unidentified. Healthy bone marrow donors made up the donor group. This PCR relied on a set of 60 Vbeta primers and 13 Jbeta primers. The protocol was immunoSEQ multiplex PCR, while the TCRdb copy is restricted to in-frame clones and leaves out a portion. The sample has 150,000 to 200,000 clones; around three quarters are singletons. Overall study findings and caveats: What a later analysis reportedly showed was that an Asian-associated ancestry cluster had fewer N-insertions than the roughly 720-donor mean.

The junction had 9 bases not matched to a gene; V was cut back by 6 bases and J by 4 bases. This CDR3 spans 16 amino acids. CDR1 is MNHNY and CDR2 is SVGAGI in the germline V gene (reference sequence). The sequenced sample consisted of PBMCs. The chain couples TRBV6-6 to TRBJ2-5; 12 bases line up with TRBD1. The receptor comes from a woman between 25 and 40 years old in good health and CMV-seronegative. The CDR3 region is CASSPGTGGWGETQYF. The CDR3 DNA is TGTGCCAGCAGCCCCGGGACAGGGGGCTGGGGAGAGACCCAGTACTTC.